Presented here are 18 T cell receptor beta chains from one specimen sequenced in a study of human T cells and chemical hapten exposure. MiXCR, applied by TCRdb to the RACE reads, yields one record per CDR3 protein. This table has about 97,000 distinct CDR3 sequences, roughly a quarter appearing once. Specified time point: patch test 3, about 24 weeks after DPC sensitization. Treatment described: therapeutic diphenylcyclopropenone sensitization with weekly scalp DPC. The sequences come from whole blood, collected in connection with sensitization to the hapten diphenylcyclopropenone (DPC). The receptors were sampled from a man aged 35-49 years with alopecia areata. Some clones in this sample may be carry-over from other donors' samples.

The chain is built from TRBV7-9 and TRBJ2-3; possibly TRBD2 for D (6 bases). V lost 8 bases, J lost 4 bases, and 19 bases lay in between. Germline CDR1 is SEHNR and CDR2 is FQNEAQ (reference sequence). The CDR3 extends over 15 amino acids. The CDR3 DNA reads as TGTGCCAGCCGCTCGGGACTGGCAAAGCCAGATACGCAGTATTTT. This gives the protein CASRSGLAKPDTQYF.

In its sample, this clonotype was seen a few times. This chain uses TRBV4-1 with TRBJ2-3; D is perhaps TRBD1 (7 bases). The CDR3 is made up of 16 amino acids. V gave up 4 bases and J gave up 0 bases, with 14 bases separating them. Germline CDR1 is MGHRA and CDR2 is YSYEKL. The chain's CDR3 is CASSPGAGGSTDTQYF. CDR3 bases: TGCGCCAGCAGCCCAGGCGCAGGGGGGAGCACAGATACGCAGTATTTT.

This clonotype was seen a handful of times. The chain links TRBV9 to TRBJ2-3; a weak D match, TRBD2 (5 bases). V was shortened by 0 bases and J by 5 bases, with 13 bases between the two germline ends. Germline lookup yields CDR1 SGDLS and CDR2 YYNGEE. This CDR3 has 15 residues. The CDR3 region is CASSVGGLALDTQYF. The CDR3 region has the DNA TGTGCCAGCAGCGTAGGAGGGCTAGCATTAGATACGCAGTATTTT.

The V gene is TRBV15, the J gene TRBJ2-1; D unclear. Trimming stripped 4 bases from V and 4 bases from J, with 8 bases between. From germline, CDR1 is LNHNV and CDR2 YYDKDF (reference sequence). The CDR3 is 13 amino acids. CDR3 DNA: TGTGCCACCAGCACGCGACGTTACAATGAGCAGTTCTTC. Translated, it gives CATSTRRYNEQFF.

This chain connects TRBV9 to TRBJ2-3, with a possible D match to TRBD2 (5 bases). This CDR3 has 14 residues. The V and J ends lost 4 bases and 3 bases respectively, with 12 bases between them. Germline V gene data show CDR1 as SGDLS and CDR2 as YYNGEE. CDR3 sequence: CASSLAVATDTQYF. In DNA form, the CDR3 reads TGTGCCAGCAGCCTTGCGGTAGCGACAGATACGCAGTATTTT. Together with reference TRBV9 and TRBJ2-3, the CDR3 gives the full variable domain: DSGVTQTPKHLITATGQRVTLRCSPRSGDLSVYWYQQSLDQGLQFLIQYYNGEERAKGNILERFSAQQFPDLHSELNLSSLELGDSALYFCASSLAVATDTQYFGPGTRLTVL.

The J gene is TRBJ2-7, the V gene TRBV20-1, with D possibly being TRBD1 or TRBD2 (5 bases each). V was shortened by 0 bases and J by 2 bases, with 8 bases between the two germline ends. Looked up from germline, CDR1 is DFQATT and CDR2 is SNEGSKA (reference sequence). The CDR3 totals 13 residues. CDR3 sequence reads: CSARESGPYEQYF. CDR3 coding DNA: TGCAGTGCTAGAGAGTCGGGACCCTACGAGCAGTACTTC.

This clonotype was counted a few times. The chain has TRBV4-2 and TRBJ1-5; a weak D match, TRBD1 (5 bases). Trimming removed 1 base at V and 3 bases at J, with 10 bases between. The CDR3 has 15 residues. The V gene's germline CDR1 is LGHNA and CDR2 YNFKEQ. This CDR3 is CASSQGRQNNQPQHF. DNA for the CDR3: TGTGCCAGCAGCCAAGGAAGACAGAACAATCAGCCCCAGCATTTT.

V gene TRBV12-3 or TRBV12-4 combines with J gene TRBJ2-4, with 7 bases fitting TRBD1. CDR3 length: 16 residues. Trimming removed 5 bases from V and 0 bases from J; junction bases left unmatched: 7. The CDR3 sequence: CASSPTGETAKNIQYF. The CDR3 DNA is TGTGCCAGCAGTCCCACAGGGGAAACAGCCAAAAACATTCAGTACTTC.

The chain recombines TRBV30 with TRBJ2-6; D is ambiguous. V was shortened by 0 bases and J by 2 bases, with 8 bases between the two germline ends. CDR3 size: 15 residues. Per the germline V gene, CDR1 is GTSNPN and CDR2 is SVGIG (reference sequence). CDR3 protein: CAWSVAAPGANVLTF. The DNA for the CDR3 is TGTGCCTGGAGTGTAGCAGCTCCTGGGGCCAACGTCCTGACTTTC.

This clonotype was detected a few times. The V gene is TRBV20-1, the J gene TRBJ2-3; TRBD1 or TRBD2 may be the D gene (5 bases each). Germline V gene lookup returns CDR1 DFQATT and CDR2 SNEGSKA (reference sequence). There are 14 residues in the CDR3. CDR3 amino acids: CSGTGPRGTDTQYF. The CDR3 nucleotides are TGCAGCGGGACGGGGCCTCGTGGCACAGATACGCAGTATTTT.

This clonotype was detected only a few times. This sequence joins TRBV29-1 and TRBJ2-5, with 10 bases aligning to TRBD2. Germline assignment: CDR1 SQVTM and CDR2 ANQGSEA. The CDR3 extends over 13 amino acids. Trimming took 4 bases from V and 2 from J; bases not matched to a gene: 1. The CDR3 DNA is TGCAGCGTTGGGACTAGCGGTCAAGAGACCCAGTACTTC. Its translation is CSVGTSGQETQYF.

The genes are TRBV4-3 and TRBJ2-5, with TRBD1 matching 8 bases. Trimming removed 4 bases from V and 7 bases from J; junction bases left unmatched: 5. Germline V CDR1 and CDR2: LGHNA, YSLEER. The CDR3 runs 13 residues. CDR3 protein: CASSPDRGMTQYF. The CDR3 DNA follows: TGCGCCAGCAGCCCAGACAGGGGAATGACCCAGTACTTC.

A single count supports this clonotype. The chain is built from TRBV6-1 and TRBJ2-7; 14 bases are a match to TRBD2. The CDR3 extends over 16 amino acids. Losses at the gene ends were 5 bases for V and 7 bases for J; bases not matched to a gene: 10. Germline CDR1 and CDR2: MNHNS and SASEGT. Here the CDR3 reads CASSSRLAGGPGEQYF. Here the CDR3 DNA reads TGTGCCAGCAGTTCGAGACTAGCGGGAGGGCCCGGGGAGCAGTACTTC.

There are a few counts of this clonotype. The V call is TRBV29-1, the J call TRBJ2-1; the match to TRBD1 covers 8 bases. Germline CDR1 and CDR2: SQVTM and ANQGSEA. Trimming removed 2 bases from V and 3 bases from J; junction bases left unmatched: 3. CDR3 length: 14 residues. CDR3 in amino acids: CSVESGGYYNEQFF. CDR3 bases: TGCAGCGTTGAATCAGGGGGCTACTACAATGAGCAGTTCTTC.

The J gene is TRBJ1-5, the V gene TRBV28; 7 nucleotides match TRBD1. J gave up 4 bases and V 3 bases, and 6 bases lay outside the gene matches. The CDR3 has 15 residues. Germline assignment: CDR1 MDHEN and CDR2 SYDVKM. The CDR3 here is CASSFRGSTNQPQHF. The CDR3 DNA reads TGTGCCAGCAGTTTCAGGGGGTCGACTAATCAGCCCCAGCATTTT.

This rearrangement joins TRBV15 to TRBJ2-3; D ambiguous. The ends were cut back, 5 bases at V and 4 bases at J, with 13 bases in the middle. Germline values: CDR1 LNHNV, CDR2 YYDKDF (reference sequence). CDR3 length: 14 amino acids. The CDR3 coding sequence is TGTGCCACCAGCTCTTACTCGCCTCCAGATACGCAGTATTTT. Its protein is CATSSYSPPDTQYF.

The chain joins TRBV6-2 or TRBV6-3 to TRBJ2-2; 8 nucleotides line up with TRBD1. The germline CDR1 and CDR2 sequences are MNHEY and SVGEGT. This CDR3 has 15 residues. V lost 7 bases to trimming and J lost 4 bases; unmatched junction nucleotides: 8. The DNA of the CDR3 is TGTGCCAGCACCCACCCCGGACAGGGCACCGGGGAGCTGTTTTTT. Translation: CASTHPGQGTGELFF.

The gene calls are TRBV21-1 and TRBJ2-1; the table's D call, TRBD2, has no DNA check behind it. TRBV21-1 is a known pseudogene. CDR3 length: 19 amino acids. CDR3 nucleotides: TGTGCCAGCAGGAGGGGTAGCGGGACTCGATTTCGGAGGAAGAATGAGCAGTTCTTC. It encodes CASRRGSGTRFRRKNEQFF.